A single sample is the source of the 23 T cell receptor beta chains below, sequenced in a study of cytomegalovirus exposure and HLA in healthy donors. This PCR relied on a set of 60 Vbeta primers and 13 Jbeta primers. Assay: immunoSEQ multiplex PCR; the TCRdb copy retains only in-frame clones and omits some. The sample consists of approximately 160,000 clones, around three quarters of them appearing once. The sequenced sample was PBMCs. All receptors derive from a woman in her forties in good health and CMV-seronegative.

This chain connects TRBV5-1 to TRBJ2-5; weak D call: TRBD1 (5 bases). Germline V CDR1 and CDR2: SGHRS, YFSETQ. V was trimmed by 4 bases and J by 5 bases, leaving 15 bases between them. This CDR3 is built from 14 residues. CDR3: CASSLTPGWETQYF. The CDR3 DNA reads TGCGCCAGCAGCCTGACCCCAGGGTGGGAGACCCAGTACTTC.

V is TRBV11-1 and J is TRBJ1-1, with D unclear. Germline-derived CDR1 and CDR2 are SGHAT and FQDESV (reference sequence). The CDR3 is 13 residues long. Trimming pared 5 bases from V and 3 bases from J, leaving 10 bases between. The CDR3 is CASSLTRDTEAFF. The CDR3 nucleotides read TGTGCCAGCAGCCTCACTAGGGACACTGAAGCTTTCTTT.

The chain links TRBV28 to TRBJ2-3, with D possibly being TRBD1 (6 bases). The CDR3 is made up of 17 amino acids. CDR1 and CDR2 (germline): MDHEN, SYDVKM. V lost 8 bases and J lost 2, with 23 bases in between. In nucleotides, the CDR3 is TGTGCCAGCTCTTACCTACAGACAGGTGGGGCCACAGATACGCAGTATTTT. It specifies CASSYLQTGGATDTQYF.

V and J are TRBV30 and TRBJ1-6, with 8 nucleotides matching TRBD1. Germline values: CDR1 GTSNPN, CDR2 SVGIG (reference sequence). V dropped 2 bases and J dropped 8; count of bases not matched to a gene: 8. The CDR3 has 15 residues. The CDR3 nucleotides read TGTGCCTGGAGTACAGGGGACAGGCGGGATTCACCCCTCCACTTT. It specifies CAWSTGDRRDSPLHF.

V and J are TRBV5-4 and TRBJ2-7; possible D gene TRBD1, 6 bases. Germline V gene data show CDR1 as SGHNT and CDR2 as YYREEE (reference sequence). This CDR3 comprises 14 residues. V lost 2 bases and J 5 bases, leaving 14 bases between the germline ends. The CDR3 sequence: CASSLRTAAHEQYF. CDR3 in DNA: TGTGCCAGCAGCTTACGGACAGCCGCCCACGAGCAGTACTTC.

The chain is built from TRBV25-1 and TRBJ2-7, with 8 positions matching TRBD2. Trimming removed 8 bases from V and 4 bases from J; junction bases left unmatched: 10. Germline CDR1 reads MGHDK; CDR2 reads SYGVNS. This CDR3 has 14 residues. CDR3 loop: CASVRSGSGYEQYF. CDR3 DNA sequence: TGTGCCAGCGTTCGAAGCGGGAGTGGGTACGAGCAGTACTTC.

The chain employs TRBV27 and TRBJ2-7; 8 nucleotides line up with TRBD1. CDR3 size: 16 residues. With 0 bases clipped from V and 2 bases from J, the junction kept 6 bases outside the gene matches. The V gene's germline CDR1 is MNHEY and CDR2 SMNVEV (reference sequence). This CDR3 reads CASSLSWTGMTYEQYF. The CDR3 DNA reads TGTGCCAGCAGTTTATCGTGGACAGGGATGACCTACGAGCAGTACTTC.

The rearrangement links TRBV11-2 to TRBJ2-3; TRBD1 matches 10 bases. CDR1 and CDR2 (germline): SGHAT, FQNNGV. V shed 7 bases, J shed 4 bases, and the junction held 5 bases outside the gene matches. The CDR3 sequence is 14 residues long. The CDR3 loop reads CASTRQGAADTQYF. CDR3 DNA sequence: TGTGCCAGCACCCGACAGGGGGCCGCAGATACGCAGTATTTT.

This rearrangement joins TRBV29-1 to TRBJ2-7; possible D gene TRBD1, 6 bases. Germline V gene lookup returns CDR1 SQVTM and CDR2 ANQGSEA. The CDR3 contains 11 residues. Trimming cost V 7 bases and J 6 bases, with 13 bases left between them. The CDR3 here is CSAVQGGEQYF. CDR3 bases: TGCAGCGCTGTACAGGGCGGCGAGCAGTACTTC.

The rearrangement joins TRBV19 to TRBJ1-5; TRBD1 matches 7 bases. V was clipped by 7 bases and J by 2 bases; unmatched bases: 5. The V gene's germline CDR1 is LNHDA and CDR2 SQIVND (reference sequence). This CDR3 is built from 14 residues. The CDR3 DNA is TGTGCCAGTAAGGGGGACAGCCGCAATCAGCCCCAGCATTTT. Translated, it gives CASKGDSRNQPQHF. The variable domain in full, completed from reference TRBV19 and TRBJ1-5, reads DGGITQSPKYLFRKEGQNVTLSCEQNLNHDAMYWYRQDPGQGLRLIYYSQIVNDFQKGDIAEGYSVSREKKESFPLTVTSAQKNPTAFYLCASKGDSRNQPQHFGDGTRLSIL.

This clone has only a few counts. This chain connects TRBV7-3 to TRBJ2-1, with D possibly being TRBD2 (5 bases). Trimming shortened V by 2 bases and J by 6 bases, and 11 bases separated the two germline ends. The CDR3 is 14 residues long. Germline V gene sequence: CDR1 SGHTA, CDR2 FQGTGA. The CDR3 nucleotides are TGTGCCAGCAGCTTAGGAGGCGCCGTCAATGAGCAGTTCTTC. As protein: CASSLGGAVNEQFF.

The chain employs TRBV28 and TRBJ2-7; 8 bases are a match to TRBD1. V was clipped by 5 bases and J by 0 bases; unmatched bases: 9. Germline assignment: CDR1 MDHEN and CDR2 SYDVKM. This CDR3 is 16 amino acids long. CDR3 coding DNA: TGTGCCAGCAGTCCTACAGGGGGTCGAAGCTCCTACGAGCAGTACTTC. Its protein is CASSPTGGRSSYEQYF.

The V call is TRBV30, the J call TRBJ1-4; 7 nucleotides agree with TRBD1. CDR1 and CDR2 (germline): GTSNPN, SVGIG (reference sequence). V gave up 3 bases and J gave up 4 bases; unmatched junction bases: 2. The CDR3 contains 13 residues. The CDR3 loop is CAWRGQFNEKLFF. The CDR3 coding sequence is TGTGCCTGGAGGGGACAGTTTAATGAAAAACTGTTTTTT.

For the CDR3, the DNA is TGCGCCAGCAGCTCGACAACTGGACTAGCGGGAGGGAATGAGCAGTTCTTC. This gives the protein CASSSTTGLAGGNEQFF. The rearrangement uses TRBV5-1 and TRBJ2-1, with 15 bases identical to TRBD2. The CDR3 runs to 17 residues. Trimming cost V 3 bases and J 7 bases; bases outside gene matches: 8. The germline V gene encodes CDR1 SGHRS and CDR2 YFSETQ.

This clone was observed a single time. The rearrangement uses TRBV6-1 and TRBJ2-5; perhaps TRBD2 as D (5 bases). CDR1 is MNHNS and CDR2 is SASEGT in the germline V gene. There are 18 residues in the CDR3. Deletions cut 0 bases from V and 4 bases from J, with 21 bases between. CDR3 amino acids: CASSEAPSVVEGAETQYF. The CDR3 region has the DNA TGTGCCAGCAGTGAAGCGCCCAGCGTCGTAGAGGGTGCAGAGACCCAGTACTTC.

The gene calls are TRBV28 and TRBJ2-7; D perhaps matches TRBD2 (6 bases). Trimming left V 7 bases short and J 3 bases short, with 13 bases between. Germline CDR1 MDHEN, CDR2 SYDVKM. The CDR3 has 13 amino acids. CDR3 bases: TGTGCCAGCAATGCCGGGAGCGACTACGAGCAGTACTTC. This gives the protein CASNAGSDYEQYF.

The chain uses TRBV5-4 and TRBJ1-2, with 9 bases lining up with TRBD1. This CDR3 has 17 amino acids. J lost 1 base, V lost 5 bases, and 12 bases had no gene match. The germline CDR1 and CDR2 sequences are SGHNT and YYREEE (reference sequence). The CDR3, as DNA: TGTGCCAGCAGGGCCGGGACAGGGTGGGTGAATAACTATGGCTACACCTTC. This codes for CASRAGTGWVNNYGYTF.

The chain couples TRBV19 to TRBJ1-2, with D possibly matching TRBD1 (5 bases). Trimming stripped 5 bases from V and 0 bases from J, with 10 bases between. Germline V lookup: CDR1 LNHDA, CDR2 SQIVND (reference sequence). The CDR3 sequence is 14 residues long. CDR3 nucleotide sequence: TGTGCCAGTAGTCTGGACAAGGCTAACTATGGCTACACCTTC. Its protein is CASSLDKANYGYTF.

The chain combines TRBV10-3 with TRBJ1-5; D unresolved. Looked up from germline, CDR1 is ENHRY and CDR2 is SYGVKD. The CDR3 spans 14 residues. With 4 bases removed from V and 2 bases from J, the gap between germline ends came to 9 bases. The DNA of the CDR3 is TGTGCCATCAGTGTTGGCGGTGGCAATCAGCCCCAGCATTTT. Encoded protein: CAISVGGGNQPQHF.

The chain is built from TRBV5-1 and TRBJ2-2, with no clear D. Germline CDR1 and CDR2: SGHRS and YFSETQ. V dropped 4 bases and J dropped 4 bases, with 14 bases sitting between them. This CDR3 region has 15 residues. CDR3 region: CASSAAADTTGELFF. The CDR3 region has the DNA TGCGCCAGCAGCGCGGCGGCGGATACCACCGGGGAGCTGTTTTTT.

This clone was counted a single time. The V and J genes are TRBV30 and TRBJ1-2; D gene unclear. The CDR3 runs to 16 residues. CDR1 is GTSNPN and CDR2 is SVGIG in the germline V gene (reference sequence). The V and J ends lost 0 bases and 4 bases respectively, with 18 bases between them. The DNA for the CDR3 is TGTGCCTGGAGTGTACGCGGTAGGCCTCAACCCTATGGCTACACCTTC. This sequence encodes CAWSVRGRPQPYGYTF.

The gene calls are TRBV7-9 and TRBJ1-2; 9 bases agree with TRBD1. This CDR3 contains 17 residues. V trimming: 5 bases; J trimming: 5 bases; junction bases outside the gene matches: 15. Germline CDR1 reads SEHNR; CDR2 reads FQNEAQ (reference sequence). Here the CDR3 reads CASSTHLRDRAHYGYTF. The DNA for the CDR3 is TGTGCCAGCAGCACCCATCTCCGGGACAGGGCCCATTATGGCTACACCTTC. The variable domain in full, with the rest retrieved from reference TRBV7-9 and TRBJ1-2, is DTGVSQNPRHKITKRGQNVTFRCDPISEHNRLYWYRQTLGQGPEFLTYFQNEAQLEKSRLLSDRFSAERPKGSFSTLEIQRTEQGDSAMYLCASSTHLRDRAHYGYTFGSGTRLTVV.

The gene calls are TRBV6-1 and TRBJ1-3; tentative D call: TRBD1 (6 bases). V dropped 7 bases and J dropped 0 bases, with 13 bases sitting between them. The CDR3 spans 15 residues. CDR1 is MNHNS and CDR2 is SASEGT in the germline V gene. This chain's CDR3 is CASTTDRSSGNTIYF. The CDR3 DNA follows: TGTGCCAGCACCACCGACAGGAGCTCTGGAAACACCATATATTTT.